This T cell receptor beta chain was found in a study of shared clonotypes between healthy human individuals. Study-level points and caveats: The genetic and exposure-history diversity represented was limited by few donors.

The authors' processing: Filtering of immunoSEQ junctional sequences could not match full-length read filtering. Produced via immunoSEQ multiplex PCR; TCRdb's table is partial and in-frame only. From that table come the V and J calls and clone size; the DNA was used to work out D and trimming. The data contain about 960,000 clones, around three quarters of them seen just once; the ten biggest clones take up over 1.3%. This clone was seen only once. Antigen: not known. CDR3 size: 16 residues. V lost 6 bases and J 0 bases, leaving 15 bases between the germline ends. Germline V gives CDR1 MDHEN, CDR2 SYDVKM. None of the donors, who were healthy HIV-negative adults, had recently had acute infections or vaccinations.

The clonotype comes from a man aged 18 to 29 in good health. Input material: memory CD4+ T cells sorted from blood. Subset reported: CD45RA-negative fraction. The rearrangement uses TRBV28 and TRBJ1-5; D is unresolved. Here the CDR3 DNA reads TGTGCCAGCAGCTACCCTACCATAACTAGCAATCAGCCCCAGCATTTT. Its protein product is CASSYPTITSNQPQHF. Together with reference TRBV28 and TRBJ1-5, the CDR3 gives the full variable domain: DVKVTQSSRYLVKRTGEKVFLECVQDMDHENMFWYRQDPGLGLRLIYFSYDVKMKEKGDIPEGYSVSREKKERFSLILESASTNQTSMYLCASSYPTITSNQPQHFGDGTRLSIL.